This TCR beta chain was sequenced for a study of beta chain features in type 1 diabetes. The study, taken as a whole, reports: In comparison with healthy donors, patients had naive, central memory and Treg TCRB repertoires that appeared more similar. TCRB CDR3s were moderately but significantly shorter in Type 1 diabetes patients in all four CD4+ subsets. Cells expressing TCR highly could be over-represented by cDNA sequencing. For type 1 diabetes patients, VDJ junctions showed fewer insertions and more deletions.

Worth noting for this clone: Its specificity is unknown.

V was cut by 8 bases and J by 11 bases, with 7 bases left in between. CDR1 is LNHDA, CDR2 SQIVND, per germline (reference sequence). This CDR3 comprises 10 residues. Blood was collected once per donor into heparin, averaging roughly 110 mL. Every isolated RNA sample was fully reverse transcribed, so sequencing captured expressed TCRB transcripts. The assay was immunoSEQ multiplex PCR, and TCRdb's table has in-frame clones only and misses some. The sample consists of almost 350,000 clones, around 9.7% of them appearing once. The rearrangement uses TRBV19 and TRBJ2-6; the D is unclear. Sequencing used central memory CD4+ T cells from blood. The source of this sequence is a man aged 25 to 40 with type 1 diabetes. The CDR3 spells CASPIHVLTF. In nucleotides, the CDR3 is TGTGCCAGTCCTATCCACGTCCTGACTTTC.